This T cell receptor (beta chain) was found in a study of human T cells and chemical hapten exposure. At least ten counts were recorded for this clonotype. This CDR3 comprises 17 residues. The germline V gene encodes CDR1 ENHRY and CDR2 SYGVKD. V dropped 0 bases and J dropped 7; count of bases not matched to a gene: 9. TCRdb called the RACE reads again in MiXCR, with one record for every CDR3 protein. The sample has around 80,000 distinct CDR3 sequences; roughly 8.6% are singletons. Time point given: healthy volunteer bleed at 6 weeks. Sequencing started from total RNA isolated from unfractionated whole blood.

The chain carries TRBV10-3 and TRBJ2-1; 10 bases fit TRBD2. This TCR derives from a male donor in good health. Some clones in this sample may be carry-over from other donors' samples. Sequenced material: whole blood. The DNA for the CDR3 is TGTGCCATCAGTGAGTCAGGCGCTAGCGGGGGACGTAATGAGCAGTTCTTC. It is translated as CAISESGASGGRNEQFF.